The clone carrying this T cell receptor beta chain has a handful of counts. RNA transcripts provided the source from which TCR beta CDR3 regions were amplified. With the HTBI primer set, the TCR CDR3 went through a first round of RT-PCR. One entry per CDR3 protein, called by TCRdb with MiXCR from the multiplex PCR reads. Among roughly 650,000 distinct CDR3 sequences listed, roughly a sixth were seen once. This sample stems from a study of T cells in Graves' hyperthyroidism and ophthalmopathy. This TCR was sampled from a woman between 40 and 55 years old with Graves' ophthalmopathy. The source material was blood.

CDR3 sequence (DNA): TGCAGTGCTAGTTACGGGACAGTTACTGAAGCTTTCTTT. This sequence encodes CSASYGTVTEAFF. The chain recombines TRBV20-1 with TRBJ1-1; 7 nucleotides line up with TRBD1. The germline V gene has CDR1 DFQATT and CDR2 SNEGSKA (reference sequence). With 3 bases clipped from V and 5 bases from J, the junction kept 6 bases outside the gene matches. The CDR3 has 13 amino acids.